Listed below are T cell receptor beta chains from one sample, sequenced in a study of patients and donors after allogeneic stem cell transplantation. TCRdb reprocessed the RT-PCR reads via MiXCR and lists one record per CDR3 protein. Altogether around 240,000 distinct CDR3 sequences are present, 13% to 15% being singletons, with the ten largest covering approximately 10%. Sequencing used blood, either unsorted or a sorted T cell fraction (not recorded which). Source of these receptors: a human donor who was either an allogeneic HSCT recipient or a stem cell or donor lymphocyte infusion donor (not recorded which). It is not recorded whose cells these are; they may come from a transplant donor. Both conserved end residues are part of each CDR3. Each record gives: V gene, J gene, CDR3 protein.

V: TRBV12-3/TRBV12-4
J: TRBJ1-2
CDR3: CASSLKGNYGYTF

V: TRBV7-9
J: TRBJ1-1
CDR3: CASSSIRPVNTEAFF

V: TRBV7-9
J: TRBJ2-5
CDR3: CASSSGALKETQYF

V: TRBV12-3/TRBV12-4
J: TRBJ1-1
CDR3: CASSLGGKDTEAFF

V: TRBV6-1
J: TRBJ2-7
CDR3: CASHLTDPSNEQYF

V: TRBV3-1
J: TRBJ1-5
CDR3: CASSPGNGNQPQHF

V: TRBV20-1
J: TRBJ1-2
CDR3: CSASDGPNYGYTF

V: TRBV19
J: TRBJ2-6
CDR3: CASSMVPGVGANVLTF

V: TRBV4-2
J: TRBJ1-1
CDR3: CASSQYKDSMNTEAFF

V: TRBV9
J: TRBJ1-3
CDR3: CASSAETGTGNTIYF

V: TRBV9
J: TRBJ2-3
CDR3: CASSVRPGEITDTQYF

V: TRBV6-6
J: TRBJ2-1
CDR3: CATLADRGFQFF

V: TRBV12-3/TRBV12-4
J: TRBJ2-7
CDR3: CASSYDSEQYF

V: TRBV7-2
J: TRBJ2-3
CDR3: CASSLERRGGADTQYF

V: TRBV7-6
J: TRBJ2-3
CDR3: CASSQQVAGADTQYF

V: TRBV3-1
J: TRBJ2-7
CDR3: CASSHHLAGDTHSYEQYF

V: TRBV5-6
J: TRBJ1-6
CDR3: CASSLVGASSPLHF

V: TRBV7-9
J: TRBJ2-5
CDR3: CASTLTDRGETQYF

V: TRBV6-1
J: TRBJ1-5
CDR3: CASSPRQGVQPQHF

V: TRBV11-2
J: TRBJ2-1
CDR3: CASSLGGLAGYNEQFF

V: TRBV20-1
J: TRBJ2-7
CDR3: CSATRQGSPYEQYF

V: TRBV5-4
J: TRBJ2-5
CDR3: CASSLARLAGGKETQYF

V: TRBV20-1
J: TRBJ1-6
CDR3: CSATPTGARSPLHF

V: TRBV27
J: TRBJ2-3
CDR3: CASSPGQGITQYF

V: TRBV29-1
J: TRBJ2-7
CDR3: CSVAWGYEQYF

V: TRBV7-3
J: TRBJ2-5
CDR3: CASSWVAAAGETQYF

V: TRBV6-1
J: TRBJ2-5
CDR3: CASSGGRKETQYF